Listed below are T cell receptor beta chains from one sample, sequenced in a study of shared clonotypes between healthy human individuals. Generated by immunoSEQ multiplex PCR, the TCRdb table keeps only in-frame clones and is missing some. The sample yields some 1,100,000 clones, approximately 80% seen once. Source material: memory CD4+ T cells from PBMCs. The receptor set was obtained from a young man in good health. Some clones in this sample may be carry-over from other donors' samples. Each CDR3 is given with its conserved first and last residue. The D gene is left open where the match is weak. The size of a clone is reported for some rows only, either as once, few or many, or as a class for expanded clones.

TRBV6-1	TRBJ2-1	.	TRBD2	TGTGCCAGCAGTGCCCGCCTAGCGGGAGGGGCCTACGAGCAGTTCTTC	CASSARLAGGAYEQFF
TRBV28	TRBJ1-2	few	TRBD1	TGTGCCAGCAGTTTAAGAGGACAGGGAATCGGCTACACCTTC	CASSLRGQGIGYTF
TRBV5-1	TRBJ2-1	.	.	TGCGCCAGCAGCTTGTCGGCCTACAATGAGCAGTTCTTC	CASSLSAYNEQFF
TRBV15	TRBJ1-4	few	.	TGTGCCACCAGCAGAGTTTTTGGGGGCGCACGGGGTGAAAAACTGTTTTTT	CATSRVFGGARGEKLFF
TRBV28	TRBJ2-7	.	TRBD2	TGTGCCAGCAGCCGGGGCGGGAGTAGCGGCTACGAGCAGTACTTC	CASSRGGSSGYEQYF
TRBV2	TRBJ2-7	few	TRBD2	TGTGCCAGCAGTGTTACTAGCGGGGAGCAGTACTTC	CASSVTSGEQYF
TRBV7-3	TRBJ2-1	once	TRBD1	TGTGCCAGCAGCCAATTTGGACAGGAGGACAATGAGCAGTTCTTC	CASSQFGQEDNEQFF
TRBV25-1	TRBJ2-1	.	.	TGTGCCAGCAGTGAAGTTGGCGGGGCCTACAATGAGCAGTTCTTC	CASSEVGGAYNEQFF
TRBV10-3	TRBJ1-3	.	.	TGTGCCATCAGTGAGGGCCCTGAGAGCTCTGGAAACACCATATATTTT	CAISEGPESSGNTIYF
TRBV18	TRBJ2-7	.	TRBD2	TGTGCCAGCTCACCACCGGTAGCGGGAGTGTTCTACGAGCAGTACTTC	CASSPPVAGVFYEQYF
TRBV6-5	TRBJ1-2	.	.	TGTGCCAGCAGTCAACAGGGACCCTATGGCTACACCTTC	CASSQQGPYGYTF
TRBV28	TRBJ1-2	.	.	TGTGCCAGCAGTTCCCGATCGCGAGGCTACACCTTC	CASSSRSRGYTF
TRBV11-3	TRBJ2-3	.	TRBD1	TGTGCCAGCAGCTTTACAGGGGGCGCGGGAGATACGCAGTATTTT	CASSFTGGAGDTQYF
TRBV18	TRBJ2-3	few	.	TGTGCCAGCTCACCTCCCAGAATTACAGATACGCAGTATTTT	CASSPPRITDTQYF
TRBV4-1	TRBJ2-7	few	.	TGCGCCAGCAGCCAAGAACCAGCGAGTCCCTACGAGCAGTACTTC	CASSQEPASPYEQYF
TRBV6-1	TRBJ1-4	.	.	TGTGCCAGCAGTGAGGGTATACGGAGTGGGGTGGGTGAAAAACTGTTTTTT	CASSEGIRSGVGEKLFF
TRBV9	TRBJ2-2	few	.	TGTGCCAGCAGCGTTCCGGGCGTAGGCACCGGGGAGCTGTTTTTT	CASSVPGVGTGELFF
TRBV5-1	TRBJ1-2	.	TRBD1	TGCGCCAGCGCTCAGACAGGGGTAAACTATGGCTACACCTTC	CASAQTGVNYGYTF
TRBV9	TRBJ2-7	.	TRBD2	TGTGCCAGCAGCCCGGGGGGTGTGACTCCCTACGAGCAGTACTTC	CASSPGGVTPYEQYF
TRBV7-3	TRBJ2-3	.	TRBD2	TGTGCCAGCAGCTCGGGACTAGCGGGAGGCACGCAGTATTTT	CASSSGLAGGTQYF
TRBV18	TRBJ2-5	.	.	TGTGCCAGCTCACCGCGTACACCAACAGGGACGGGAGAGACCCAGTACTTC	CASSPRTPTGTGETQYF
TRBV5-1	TRBJ2-2	few	.	TGCGCCAGCAGCTTGTTTAACACCGGGGAGCTGTTTTTT	CASSLFNTGELFF
TRBV7-9	TRBJ2-3	.	.	TGTGCCAGCAGCTCCGTACGGACTACAGCGGATACGCAGTATTTT	CASSSVRTTADTQYF
TRBV28	TRBJ2-3	.	.	TGTGCCAGCAGTGGTAAAGGCGCAGATACGCAGTATTTT	CASSGKGADTQYF
TRBV28	TRBJ2-1	.	.	TGTGCCAGCAGTCCACCGGGACACTTGACCTTAAGCTCCTACAATGGGCAGTTCTTC	CASSPPGHLTLSSYNGQFF
TRBV7-3	TRBJ2-1	.	.	TGTGCCAGCAGCCCAAGCGGCTTCTGGTCGAATGAGCAGTTCTTC	CASSPSGFWSNEQFF
TRBV19	TRBJ1-1	.	.	TGTGCCAGTAAAGTCAGGGGAAACACTGAAGCTTTCTTT	CASKVRGNTEAFF
TRBV9	TRBJ1-5	.	.	TGTGCCAGCAGCGTCGGTTGGGGGTCTGCCAATCAGCCCCAGCATTTT	CASSVGWGSANQPQHF
TRBV18	TRBJ2-5	.	.	TGTGCCAGCTCACCTACAGTAAGGGGGAGGGCCCTCATGGAGACCCAGTACTTC	CASSPTVRGRALMETQYF
TRBV9	TRBJ2-2	.	TRBD2	TGTGCCAGCAGCGTCACTAGCGGGAGTGTGGGCGGGGAGCTGTTTTTT	CASSVTSGSVGGELFF
TRBV20-1	TRBJ2-7	.	TRBD2	TGCAGTGCTCTTAATCCGGGACTAGCGGCGTTC	CSALNPGLAAF
TRBV21-1	TRBJ1-5	.	.	TGTGCCAGCCCCAATAGAGAGGGGAATCAGCCCCAGCATTTT	CASPNREGNQPQHF
TRBV6-7	TRBJ2-7	.	.	TGTGCCAGCAGTTCCGCAGACAGCCGGTACGAGCAGTACTTC	CASSSADSRYEQYF
TRBV28	TRBJ2-1	many	TRBD2	TGTGCCAGCAGTTCTACCACTAGCGGGATATCTCAGTTCTTC	CASSSTTSGISQFF
TRBV7-3	TRBJ1-2	.	.	TGTGCCAGCAGCTTAAGCAGAGGCGACGGCTACACCTTC	CASSLSRGDGYTF
TRBV19	TRBJ1-2	.	TRBD1	TGTGCCAGTAGTACCACCGTGACAGGGAGGGAATTGGGCTACACCTTC	CASSTTVTGRELGYTF
TRBV29-1	TRBJ1-4	.	TRBD1	TGCAGCGTTCGACCCGGGACAGGGGGCCCCAATGAAAAACTGTTTTTT	CSVRPGTGGPNEKLFF
TRBV5-1	TRBJ2-3	.	.	TGCGCCAGCAGCCCGGGGACCGGCAGTGGAGATACGCAGTATTTT	CASSPGTGSGDTQYF
TRBV28	TRBJ1-1	.	.	TGTGCCAGCAGTTTGCAGGGCCCTGAAGCTTTCTTT	CASSLQGPEAFF